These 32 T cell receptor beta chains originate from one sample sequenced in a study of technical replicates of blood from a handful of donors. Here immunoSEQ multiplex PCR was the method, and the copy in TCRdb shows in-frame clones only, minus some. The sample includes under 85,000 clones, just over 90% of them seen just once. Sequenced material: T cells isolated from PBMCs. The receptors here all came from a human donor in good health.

The CDR3 here is CASSVGLAGGRDTQYF. CDR3 nucleotides: TGTGCCAGCAGCGTAGGACTAGCGGGGGGCAGAGATACGCAGTATTTT. The chain recombines TRBV9 with TRBJ2-3; TRBD2 matches 13 bases. The J segment lost 5 bases and the V segment lost 0 bases, leaving 3 bases of the junction unmatched. The V gene's germline CDR1 is SGDLS and CDR2 YYNGEE. The CDR3 extends over 16 amino acids.

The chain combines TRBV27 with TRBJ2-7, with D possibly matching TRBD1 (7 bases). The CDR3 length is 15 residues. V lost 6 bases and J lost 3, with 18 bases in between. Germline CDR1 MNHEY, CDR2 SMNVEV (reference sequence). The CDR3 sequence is CASRGGTASFYEQYF. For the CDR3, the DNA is TGTGCCAGCAGGGGCGGGACAGCTTCATTCTACGAGCAGTACTTC.

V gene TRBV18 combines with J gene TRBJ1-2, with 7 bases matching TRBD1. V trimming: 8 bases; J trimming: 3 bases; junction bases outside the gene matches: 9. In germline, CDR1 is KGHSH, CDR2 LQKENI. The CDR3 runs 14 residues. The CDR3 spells CASTQGPQDYGYTF. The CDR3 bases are TGTGCCAGCACACAGGGGCCTCAAGACTATGGCTACACCTTC.

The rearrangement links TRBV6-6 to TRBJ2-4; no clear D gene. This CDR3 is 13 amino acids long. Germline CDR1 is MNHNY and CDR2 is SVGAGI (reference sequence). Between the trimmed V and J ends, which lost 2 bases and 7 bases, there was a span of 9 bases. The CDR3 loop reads CASSYVQTNIQYF. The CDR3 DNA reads TGTGCCAGCAGTTACGTTCAAACTAACATTCAGTACTTC.

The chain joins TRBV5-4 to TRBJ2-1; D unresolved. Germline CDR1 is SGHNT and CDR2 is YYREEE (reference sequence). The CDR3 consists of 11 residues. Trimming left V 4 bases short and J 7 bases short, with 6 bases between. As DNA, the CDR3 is TGTGCCAGCAGCCTCGGGAATGAGCAGTTCTTC. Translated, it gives CASSLGNEQFF. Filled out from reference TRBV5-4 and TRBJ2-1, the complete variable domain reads ETGVTQSPTHLIKTRGQQVTLRCSSQSGHNTVSWYQQALGQGPQFIFQYYREEENGRGNFPPRFSGLQFPNYSSELNVNALELDDSALYLCASSLGNEQFFGPGTRLTVL.

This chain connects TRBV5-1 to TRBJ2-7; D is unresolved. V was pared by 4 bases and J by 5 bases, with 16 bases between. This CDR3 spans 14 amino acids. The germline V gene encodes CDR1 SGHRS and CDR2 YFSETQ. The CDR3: CASSPFFRVDEQYF. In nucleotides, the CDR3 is TGCGCCAGCAGCCCCTTTTTTCGCGTAGACGAGCAGTACTTC. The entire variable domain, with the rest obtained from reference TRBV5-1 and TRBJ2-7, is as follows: KAGVTQTPRYLIKTRGQQVTLSCSPISGHRSVSWYQQTPGQGLQFLFEYFSETQRNKGNFPGRFSGRQFSNSRSEMNVSTLELGDSALYLCASSPFFRVDEQYFGPGTRLTVT.

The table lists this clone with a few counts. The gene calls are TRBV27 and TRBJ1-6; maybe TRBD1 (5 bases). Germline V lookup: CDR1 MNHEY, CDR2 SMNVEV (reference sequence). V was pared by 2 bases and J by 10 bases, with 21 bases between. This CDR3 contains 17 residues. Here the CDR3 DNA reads TGTGCCAGCAGTTTAGTGGAGGGGAGCAGGGCGCGATCACCCCTCCACTTT. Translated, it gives CASSLVEGSRARSPLHF.

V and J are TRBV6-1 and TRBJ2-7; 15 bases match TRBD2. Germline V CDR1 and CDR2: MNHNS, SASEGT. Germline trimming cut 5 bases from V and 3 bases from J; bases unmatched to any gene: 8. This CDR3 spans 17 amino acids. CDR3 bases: TGTGCCAGCAGTCAAGGACTAGCGGGAGGGTGGGACTACGAGCAGTACTTC. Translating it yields CASSQGLAGGWDYEQYF.

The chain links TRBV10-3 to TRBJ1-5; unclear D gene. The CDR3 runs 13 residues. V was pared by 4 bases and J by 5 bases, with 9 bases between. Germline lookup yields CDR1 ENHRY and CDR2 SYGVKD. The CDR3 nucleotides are TGTGCCATCAGTGGTGGCAGTCATCAGCCCCAGCATTTT. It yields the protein CAISGGSHQPQHF.

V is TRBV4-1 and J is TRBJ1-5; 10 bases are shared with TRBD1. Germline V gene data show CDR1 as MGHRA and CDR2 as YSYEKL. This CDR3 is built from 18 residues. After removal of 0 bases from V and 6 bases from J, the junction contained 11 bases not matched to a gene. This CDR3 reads CASSQEAGTGVIFQPQHF. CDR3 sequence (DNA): TGCGCCAGCAGCCAAGAAGCCGGGACAGGGGTAATTTTTCAGCCCCAGCATTTT.

The CDR3 DNA reads as TGTGCCAGCAGCCAAGAGTGGGGGGGCACTGAAGCTTTCTTT. It yields the protein CASSQEWGGTEAFF. The chain combines TRBV4-2 with TRBJ1-1; D is possibly TRBD1 (5 bases). Germline V gene sequence: CDR1 LGHNA, CDR2 YNFKEQ. CDR3 length: 14 residues. The V end was cut by 0 bases, the J end by 4 bases, with 9 bases between.

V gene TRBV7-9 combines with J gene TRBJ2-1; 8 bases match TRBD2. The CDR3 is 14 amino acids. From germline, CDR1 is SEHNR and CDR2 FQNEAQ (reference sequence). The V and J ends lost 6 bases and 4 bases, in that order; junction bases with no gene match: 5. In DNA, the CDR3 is TGTGCCAGCAGATTGGCGGGGGGTTACAATGAGCAGTTCTTC. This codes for CASRLAGGYNEQFF.

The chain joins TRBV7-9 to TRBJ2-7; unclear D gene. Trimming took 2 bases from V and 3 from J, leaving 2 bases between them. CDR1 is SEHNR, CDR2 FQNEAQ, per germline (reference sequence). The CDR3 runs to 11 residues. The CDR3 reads CASSLYYEQYF. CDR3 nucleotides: TGTGCCAGCAGCTTATACTACGAGCAGTACTTC.

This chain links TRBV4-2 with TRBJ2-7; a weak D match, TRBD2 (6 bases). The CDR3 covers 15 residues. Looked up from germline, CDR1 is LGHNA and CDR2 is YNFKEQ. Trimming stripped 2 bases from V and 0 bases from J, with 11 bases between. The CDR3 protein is CASSQSSGDSYEQYF. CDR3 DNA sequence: TGTGCCAGCAGCCAAAGTAGCGGCGACTCCTACGAGCAGTACTTC.

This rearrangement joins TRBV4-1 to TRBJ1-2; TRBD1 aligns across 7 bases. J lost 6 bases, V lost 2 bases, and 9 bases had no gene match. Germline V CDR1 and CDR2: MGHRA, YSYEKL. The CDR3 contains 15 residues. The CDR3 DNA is TGCGCCAGCAGCCAACGCGACAGGGACTTAAATGGCTACACCTTC. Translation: CASSQRDRDLNGYTF.

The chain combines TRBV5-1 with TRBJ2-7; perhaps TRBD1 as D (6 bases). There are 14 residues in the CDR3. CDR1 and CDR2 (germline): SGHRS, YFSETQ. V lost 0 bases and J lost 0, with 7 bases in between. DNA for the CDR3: TGCGCCAGCAGCTTGGGACAGGACTCCTACGAGCAGTACTTC. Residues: CASSLGQDSYEQYF.

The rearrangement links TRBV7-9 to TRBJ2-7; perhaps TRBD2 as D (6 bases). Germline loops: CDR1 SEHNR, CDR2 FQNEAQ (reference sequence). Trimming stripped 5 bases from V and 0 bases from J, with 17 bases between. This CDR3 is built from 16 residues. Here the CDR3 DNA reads TGTGCCAGCAGCGCCCCGGGACTTTCCACCTCCTACGAGCAGTACTTC. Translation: CASSAPGLSTSYEQYF. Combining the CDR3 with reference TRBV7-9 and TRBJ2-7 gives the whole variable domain DTGVSQNPRHKITKRGQNVTFRCDPISEHNRLYWYRQTLGQGPEFLTYFQNEAQLEKSRLLSDRFSAERPKGSFSTLEIQRTEQGDSAMYLCASSAPGLSTSYEQYFGPGTRLTVT.

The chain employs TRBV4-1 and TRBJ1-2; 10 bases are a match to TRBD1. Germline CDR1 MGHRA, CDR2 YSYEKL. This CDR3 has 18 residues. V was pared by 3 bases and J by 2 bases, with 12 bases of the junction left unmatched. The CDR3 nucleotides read TGCGCCAGCAGCCATGACCGGGACAGGGGATTTCGGAACTATGGCTACACCTTC. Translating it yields CASSHDRDRGFRNYGYTF.

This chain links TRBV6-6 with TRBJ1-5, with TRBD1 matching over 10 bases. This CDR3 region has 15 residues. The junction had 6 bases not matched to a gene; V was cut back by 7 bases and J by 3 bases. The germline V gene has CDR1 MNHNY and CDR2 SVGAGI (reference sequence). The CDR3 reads CASTGTGAFNQPQHF. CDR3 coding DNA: TGTGCCAGCACCGGGACAGGGGCCTTCAATCAGCCCCAGCATTTT.

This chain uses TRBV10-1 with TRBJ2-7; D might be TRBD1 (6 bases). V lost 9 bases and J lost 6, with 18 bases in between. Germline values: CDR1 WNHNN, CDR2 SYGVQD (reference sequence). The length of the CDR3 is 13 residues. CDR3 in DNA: TGCGCCAGTACCACAGGGTCCCCTTGCGAGCAGTACTTC. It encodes CASTTGSPCEQYF.

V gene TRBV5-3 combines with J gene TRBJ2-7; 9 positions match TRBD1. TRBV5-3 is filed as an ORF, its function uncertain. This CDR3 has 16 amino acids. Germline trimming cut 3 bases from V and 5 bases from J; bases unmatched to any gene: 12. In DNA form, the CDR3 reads TGTGCCAGAAGCTATTTTACCGGGACAGGGAACGACGAGCAGTACTTC. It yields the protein CARSYFTGTGNDEQYF.

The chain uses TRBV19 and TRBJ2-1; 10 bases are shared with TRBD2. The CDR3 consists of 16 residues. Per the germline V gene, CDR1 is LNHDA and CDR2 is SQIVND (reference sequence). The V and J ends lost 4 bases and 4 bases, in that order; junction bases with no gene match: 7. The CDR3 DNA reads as TGTGCCAGTAGTACGCCAACTAGCGGGATGTACAATGAGCAGTTCTTC. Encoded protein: CASSTPTSGMYNEQFF.

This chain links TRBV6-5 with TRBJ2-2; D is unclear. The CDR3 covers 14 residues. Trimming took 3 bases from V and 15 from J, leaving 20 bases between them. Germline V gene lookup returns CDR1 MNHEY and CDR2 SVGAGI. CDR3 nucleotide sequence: TGTGCCAGCAGTTATTCCGCTAGGTACCCTGGCTTGTTTTTT. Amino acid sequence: CASSYSARYPGLFF.

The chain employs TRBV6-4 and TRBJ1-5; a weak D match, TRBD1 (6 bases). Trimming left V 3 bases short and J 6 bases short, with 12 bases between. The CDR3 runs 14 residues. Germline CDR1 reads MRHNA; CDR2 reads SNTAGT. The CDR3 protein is CASSEAGGSQPQHF. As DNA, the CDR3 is TGTGCCAGCAGTGAGGCGGGGGGCTCTCAGCCCCAGCATTTT.

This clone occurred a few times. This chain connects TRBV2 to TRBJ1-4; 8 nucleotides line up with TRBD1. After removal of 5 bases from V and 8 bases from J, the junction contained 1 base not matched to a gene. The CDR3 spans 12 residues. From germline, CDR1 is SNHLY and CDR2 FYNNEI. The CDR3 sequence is CASSYRGEKLFF. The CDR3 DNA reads TGTGCCAGCAGTTACAGGGGGGAAAAACTGTTTTTT. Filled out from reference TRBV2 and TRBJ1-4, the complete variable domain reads EPEVTQTPSHQVTQMGQEVILRCVPISNHLYFYWYRQILGQKVEFLVSFYNNEISEKSEIFDDQFSVERPDGSNFTLKIRSTKLEDSAMYFCASSYRGEKLFFGSGTQLSVL.

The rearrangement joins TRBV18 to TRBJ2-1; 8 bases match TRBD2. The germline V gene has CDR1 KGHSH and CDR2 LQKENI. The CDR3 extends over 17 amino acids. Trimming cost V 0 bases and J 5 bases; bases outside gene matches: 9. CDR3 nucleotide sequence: TGTGCCAGCTCACCACCCGGCGCGGCGGGAGGCGACAATGAGCAGTTCTTC. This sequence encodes CASSPPGAAGGDNEQFF.

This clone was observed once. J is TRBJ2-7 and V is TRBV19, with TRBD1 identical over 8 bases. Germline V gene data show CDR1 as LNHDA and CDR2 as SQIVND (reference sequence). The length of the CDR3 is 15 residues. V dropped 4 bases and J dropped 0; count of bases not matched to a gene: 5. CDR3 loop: CASSTGQGLSYEQYF. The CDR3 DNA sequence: TGTGCCAGTAGTACCGGACAGGGTCTCTCCTACGAGCAGTACTTC.

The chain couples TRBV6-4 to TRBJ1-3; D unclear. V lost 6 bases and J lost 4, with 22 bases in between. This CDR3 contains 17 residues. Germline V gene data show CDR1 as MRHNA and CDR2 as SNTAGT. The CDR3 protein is CASSDAKVGSPGNTIYF. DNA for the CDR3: TGTGCCAGCAGCGACGCAAAGGTCGGGAGTCCCGGAAACACCATATATTTT.

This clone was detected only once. The DNA for the CDR3 is TGTGCCAGCAGCTTGGGGACAGAAAATGAGCAGTTCTTC. This sequence encodes CASSLGTENEQFF. This sequence joins TRBV5-4 and TRBJ2-1, with D perhaps TRBD1 (6 bases). In germline, CDR1 is SGHNT, CDR2 YYREEE (reference sequence). Trimming cost V 0 bases and J 7 bases, with 8 bases left between them. CDR3 length equals 13 residues.

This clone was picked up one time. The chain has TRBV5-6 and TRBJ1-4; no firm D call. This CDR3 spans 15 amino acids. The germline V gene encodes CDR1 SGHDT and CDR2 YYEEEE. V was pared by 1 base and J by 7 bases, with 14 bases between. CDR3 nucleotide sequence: TGTGCCAGCAGCTTGTTTGAGGGTGATATTGAAAAACTGTTTTTT. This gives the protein CASSLFEGDIEKLFF.

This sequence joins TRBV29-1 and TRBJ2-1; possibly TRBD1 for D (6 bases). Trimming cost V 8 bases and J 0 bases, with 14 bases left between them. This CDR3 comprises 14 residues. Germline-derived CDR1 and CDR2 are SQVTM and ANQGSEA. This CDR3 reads CSLYRDNSYNEQFF. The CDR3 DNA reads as TGCAGCCTTTACCGGGACAACTCCTACAATGAGCAGTTCTTC.

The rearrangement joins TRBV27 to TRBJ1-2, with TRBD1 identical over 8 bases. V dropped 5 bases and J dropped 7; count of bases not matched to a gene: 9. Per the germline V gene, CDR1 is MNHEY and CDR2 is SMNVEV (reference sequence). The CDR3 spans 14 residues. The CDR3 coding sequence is TGTGCCAGCAGTCTCAGGGGGCCATATGCTGGCTACACCTTC. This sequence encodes CASSLRGPYAGYTF.